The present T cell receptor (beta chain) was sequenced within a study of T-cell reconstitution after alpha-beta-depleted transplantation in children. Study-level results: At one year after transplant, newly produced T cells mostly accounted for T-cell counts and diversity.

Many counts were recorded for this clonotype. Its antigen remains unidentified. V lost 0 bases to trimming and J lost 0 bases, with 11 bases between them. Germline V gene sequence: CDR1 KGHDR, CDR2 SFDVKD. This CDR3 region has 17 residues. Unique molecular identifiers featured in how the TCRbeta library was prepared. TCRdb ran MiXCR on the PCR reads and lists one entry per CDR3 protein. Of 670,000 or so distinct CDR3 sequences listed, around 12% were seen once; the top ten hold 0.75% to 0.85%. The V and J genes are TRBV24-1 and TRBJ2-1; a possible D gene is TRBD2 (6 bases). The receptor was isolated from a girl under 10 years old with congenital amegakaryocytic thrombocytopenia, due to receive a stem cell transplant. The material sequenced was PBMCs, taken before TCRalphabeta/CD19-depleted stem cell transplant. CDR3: CATSDLSSGLSYNEQFF. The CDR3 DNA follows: TGTGCCACCAGTGATTTGTCCAGCGGGCTCTCCTACAATGAGCAGTTCTTC.